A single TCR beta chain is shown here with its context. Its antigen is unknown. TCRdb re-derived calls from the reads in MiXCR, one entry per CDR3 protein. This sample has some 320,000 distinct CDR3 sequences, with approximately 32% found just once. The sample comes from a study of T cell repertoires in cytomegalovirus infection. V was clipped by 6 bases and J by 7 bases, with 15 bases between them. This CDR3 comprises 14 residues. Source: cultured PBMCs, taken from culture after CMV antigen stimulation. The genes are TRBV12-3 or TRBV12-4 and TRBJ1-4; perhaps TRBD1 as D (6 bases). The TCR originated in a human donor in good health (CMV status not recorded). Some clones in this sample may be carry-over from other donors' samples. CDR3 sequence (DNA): TGTGCCAGCAGCCCTGGGACACCGTCTGAAAAACTGTTTTTT. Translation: CASSPGTPSEKLFF.